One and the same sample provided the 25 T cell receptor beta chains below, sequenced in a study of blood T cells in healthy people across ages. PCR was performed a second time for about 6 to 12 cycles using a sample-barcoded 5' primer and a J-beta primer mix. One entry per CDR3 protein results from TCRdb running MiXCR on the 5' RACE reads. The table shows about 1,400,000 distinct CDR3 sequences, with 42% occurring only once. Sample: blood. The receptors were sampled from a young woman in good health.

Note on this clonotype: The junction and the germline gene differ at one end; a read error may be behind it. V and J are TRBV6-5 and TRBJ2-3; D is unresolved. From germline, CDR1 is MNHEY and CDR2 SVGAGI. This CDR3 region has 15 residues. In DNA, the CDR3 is TGTGCCAGCAGTTACTCGAGGAGCTACGCAGATACGCGGTATTTT. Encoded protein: CASSYSRSYADTRYF.

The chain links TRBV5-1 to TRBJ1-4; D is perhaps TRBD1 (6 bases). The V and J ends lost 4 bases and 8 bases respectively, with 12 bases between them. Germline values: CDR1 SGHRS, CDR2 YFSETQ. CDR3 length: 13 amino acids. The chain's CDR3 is CASSQQGTEKLFF. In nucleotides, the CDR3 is TGCGCCAGCAGCCAACAGGGCACCGAAAAACTGTTTTTT. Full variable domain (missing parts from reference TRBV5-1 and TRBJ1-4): KAGVTQTPRYLIKTRGQQVTLSCSPISGHRSVSWYQQTPGQGLQFLFEYFSETQRNKGNFPGRFSGRQFSNSRSEMNVSTLELGDSALYLCASSQQGTEKLFFGSGTQLSVL.

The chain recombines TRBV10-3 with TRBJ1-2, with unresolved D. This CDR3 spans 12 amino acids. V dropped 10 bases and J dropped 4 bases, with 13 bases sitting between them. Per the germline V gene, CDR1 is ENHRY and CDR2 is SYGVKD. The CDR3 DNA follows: TGTGCCACCCGGACGGGCGGCTATGGCTACACCTTC. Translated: CATRTGGYGYTF.

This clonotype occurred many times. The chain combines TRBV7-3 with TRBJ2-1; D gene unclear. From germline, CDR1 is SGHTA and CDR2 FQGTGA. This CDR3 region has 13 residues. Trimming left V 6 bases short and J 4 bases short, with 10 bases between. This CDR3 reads CASSLSDYNEQFF. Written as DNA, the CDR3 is TGTGCCAGCAGTTTATCAGATTACAATGAGCAGTTCTTC.

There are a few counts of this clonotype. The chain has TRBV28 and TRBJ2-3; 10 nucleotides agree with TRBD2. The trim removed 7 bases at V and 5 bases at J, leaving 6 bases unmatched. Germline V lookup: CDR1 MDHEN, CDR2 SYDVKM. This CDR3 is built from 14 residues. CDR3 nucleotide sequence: TGTGCCAGCACCCTAGCGGGGGCGGGAGATACGCAGTATTTT. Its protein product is CASTLAGAGDTQYF.

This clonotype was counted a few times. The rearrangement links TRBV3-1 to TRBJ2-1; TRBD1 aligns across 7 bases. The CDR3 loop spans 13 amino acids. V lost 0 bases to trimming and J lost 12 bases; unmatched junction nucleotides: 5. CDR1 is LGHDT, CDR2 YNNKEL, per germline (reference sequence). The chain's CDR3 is CASSQDRPGGQFF. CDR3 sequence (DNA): TGTGCCAGCAGCCAAGATAGGCCAGGGGGGCAGTTCTTC.

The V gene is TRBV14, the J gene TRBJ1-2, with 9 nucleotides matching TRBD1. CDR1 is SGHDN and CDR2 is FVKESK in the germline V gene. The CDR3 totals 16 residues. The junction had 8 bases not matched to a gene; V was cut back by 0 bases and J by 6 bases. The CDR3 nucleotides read TGTGCCAGCAGCCAAGACCGGACAGGGGTCTTCAATGGCTACACCTTC. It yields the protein CASSQDRTGVFNGYTF.

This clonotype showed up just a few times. The CDR3 region has the DNA TGTGCCAGCATTGAACAGGGATCCAGGGTCGGTGAGCAGTTCTTC. This sequence encodes CASIEQGSRVGEQFF. The chain links TRBV7-9 to TRBJ2-1; D may be TRBD1 (6 bases). CDR1 is SEHNR, CDR2 FQNEAQ, per germline (reference sequence). The CDR3 totals 15 residues. The V end lost 7 bases, the J end lost 9 bases, and 22 bases lay between the germline ends. The full variable domain, with the rest looked up from reference TRBV7-9 and TRBJ2-1, is DTGVSQNPRHKITKRGQNVTFRCDPISEHNRLYWYRQTLGQGPEFLTYFQNEAQLEKSRLLSDRFSAERPKGSFSTLEIQRTEQGDSAMYLCASIEQGSRVGEQFFGPGTRLTVL.

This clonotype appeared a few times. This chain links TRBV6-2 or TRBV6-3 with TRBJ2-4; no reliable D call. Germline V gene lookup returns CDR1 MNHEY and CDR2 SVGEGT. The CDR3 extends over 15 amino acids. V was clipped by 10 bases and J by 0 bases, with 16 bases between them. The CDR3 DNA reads TGTGCCACCGTAGACGGCAGATCAGCCAAAAACATTCAGTACTTC. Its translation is CATVDGRSAKNIQYF.

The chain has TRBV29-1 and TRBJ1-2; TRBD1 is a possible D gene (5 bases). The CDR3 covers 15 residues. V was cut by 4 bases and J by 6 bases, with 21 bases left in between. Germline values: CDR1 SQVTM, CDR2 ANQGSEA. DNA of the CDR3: TGCAGCGTTGCAAACCCCGGCACAGGTCTTAATGGCTACACCTTC. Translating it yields CSVANPGTGLNGYTF.

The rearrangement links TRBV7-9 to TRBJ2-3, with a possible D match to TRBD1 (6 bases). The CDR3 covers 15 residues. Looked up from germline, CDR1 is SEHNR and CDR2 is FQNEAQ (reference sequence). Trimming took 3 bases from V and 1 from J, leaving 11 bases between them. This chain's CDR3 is CASSFHRTGTDTQYF. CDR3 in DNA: TGTGCCAGCAGCTTTCACCGGACAGGCACAGATACGCAGTATTTT.

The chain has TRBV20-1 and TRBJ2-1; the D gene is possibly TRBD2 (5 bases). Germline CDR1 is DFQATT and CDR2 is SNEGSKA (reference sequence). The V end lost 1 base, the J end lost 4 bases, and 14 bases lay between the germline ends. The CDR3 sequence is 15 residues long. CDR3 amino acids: CSARAGTKPYNEQFF. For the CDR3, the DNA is TGCAGTGCTAGAGCGGGAACGAAACCTTACAATGAGCAGTTCTTC.

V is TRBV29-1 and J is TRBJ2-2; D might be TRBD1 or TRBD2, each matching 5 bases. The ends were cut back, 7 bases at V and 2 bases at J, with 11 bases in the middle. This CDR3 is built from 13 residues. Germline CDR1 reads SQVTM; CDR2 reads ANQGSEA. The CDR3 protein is CSADGTNTGELFF. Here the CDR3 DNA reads TGCAGCGCCGACGGGACCAACACCGGGGAGCTGTTTTTT.

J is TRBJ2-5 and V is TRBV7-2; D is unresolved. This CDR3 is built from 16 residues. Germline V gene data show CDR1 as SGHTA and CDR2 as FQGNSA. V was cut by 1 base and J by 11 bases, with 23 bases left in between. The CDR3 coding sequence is TGTGCCAGCAGCTTAGAAGAGTCAGGTGGGCTACATGAGCAGTACTTC. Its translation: CASSLEESGGLHEQYF. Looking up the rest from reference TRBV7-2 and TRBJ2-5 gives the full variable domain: GAGVSQSPSNKVTEKGKDVELRCDPISGHTALYWYRQSLGQGLEFLIYFQGNSAPDKSGLPSDRFSAERTGGSVSTLTIQRTQQEDSAVYLCASSLEESGGLHEQYFGPGTRLLVL.

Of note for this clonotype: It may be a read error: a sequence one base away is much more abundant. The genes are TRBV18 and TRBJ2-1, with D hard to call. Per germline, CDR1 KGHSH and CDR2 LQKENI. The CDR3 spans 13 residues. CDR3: CASPPLSGNEQFF. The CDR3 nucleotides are TGTGCCAGCCCACCCCTTTCCGGAAATGAGCAGTTCTTC.

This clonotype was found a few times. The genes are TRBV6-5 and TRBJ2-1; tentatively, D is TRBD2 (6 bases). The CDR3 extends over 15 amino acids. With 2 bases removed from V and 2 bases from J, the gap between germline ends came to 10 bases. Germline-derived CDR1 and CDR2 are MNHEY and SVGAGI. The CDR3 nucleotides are TGTGCCAGCAGTTACGGTGGCGGGACCTACAATGAGCAGTTCTTC. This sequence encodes CASSYGGGTYNEQFF.

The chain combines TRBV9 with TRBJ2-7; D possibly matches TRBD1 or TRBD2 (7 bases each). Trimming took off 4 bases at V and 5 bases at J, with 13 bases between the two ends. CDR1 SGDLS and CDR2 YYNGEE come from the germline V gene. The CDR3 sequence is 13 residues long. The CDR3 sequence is CASSQGGGNEQYF. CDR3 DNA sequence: TGTGCCAGCAGCCAGGGGGGGGGTAACGAGCAGTACTTC.

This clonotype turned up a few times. The CDR3 protein is CASSEFSWDRTYEQYF. CDR3 nucleotide sequence: TGTGCCAGCAGTGAATTCTCTTGGGACAGAACCTACGAGCAGTACTTC. The chain uses TRBV6-1 and TRBJ2-7; the match to TRBD1 covers 7 bases. The germline CDR1 and CDR2 sequences are MNHNS and SASEGT. CDR3 size: 16 residues. Unmatched junction bases numbered 9, after V lost 2 bases and J lost 2 bases.

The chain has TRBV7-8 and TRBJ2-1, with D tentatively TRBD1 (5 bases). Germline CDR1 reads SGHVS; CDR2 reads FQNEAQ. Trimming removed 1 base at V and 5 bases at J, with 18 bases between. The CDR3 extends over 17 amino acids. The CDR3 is CASSLGGAPSMHNEQFF. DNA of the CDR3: TGTGCCAGCAGCTTAGGGGGCGCCCCGTCCATGCACAATGAGCAGTTCTTC.

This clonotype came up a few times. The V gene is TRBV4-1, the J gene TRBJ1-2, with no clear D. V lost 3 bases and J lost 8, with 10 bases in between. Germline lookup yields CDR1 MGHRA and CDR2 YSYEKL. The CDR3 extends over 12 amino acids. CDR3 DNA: TGCGCCAGCAGCCACGGGGTAGAGGGCTACACCTTC. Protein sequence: CASSHGVEGYTF.

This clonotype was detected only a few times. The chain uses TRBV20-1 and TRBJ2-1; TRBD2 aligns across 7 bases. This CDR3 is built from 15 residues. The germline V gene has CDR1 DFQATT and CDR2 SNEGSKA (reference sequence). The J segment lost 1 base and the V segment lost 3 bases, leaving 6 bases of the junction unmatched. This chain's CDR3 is CSASDLAASYNEQFF. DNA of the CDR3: TGCAGTGCTAGTGATCTAGCGGCTTCCTACAATGAGCAGTTCTTC.

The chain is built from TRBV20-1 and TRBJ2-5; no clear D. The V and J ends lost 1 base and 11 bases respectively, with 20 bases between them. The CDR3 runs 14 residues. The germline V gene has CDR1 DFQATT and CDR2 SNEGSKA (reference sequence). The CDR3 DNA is TGCAGTGCTAGAGCGTCCGATGGGGTCCATGAGCAGTACTTC. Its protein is CSARASDGVHEQYF.

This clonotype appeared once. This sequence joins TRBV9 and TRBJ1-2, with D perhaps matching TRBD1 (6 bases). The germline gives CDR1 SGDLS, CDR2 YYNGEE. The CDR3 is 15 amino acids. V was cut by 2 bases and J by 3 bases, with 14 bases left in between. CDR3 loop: CASSVGTFPDYGYTF. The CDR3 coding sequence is TGTGCCAGCAGCGTGGGGACATTCCCTGACTATGGCTACACCTTC.

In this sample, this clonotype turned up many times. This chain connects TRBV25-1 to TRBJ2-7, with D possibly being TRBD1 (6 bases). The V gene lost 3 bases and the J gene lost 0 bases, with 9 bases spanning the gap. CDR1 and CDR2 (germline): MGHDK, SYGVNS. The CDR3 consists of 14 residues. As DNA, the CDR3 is TGTGCCAGCAGTGACCGACAGGACTCCTACGAGCAGTACTTC. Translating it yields CASSDRQDSYEQYF.

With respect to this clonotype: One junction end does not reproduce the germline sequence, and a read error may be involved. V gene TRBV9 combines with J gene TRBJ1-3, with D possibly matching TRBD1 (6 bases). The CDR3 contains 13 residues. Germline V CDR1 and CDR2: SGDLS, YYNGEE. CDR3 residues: CASSQGGGNPIYF. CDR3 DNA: TGTGCCAGCAGCCAAGGGGGTGGAAACCCCATATATTTT.